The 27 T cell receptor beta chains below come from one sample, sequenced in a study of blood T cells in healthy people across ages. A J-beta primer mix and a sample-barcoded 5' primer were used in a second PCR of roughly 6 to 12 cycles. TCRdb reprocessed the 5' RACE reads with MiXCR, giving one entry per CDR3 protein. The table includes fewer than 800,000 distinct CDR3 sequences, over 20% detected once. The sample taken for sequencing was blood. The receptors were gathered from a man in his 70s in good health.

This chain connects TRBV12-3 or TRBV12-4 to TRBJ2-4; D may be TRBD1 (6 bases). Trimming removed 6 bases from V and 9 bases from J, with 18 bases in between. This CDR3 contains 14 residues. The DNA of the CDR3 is TGTGCCAGCAGGCCCTCAGGGGTGCTTGGCATTCAGTACTTC. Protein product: CASRPSGVLGIQYF.

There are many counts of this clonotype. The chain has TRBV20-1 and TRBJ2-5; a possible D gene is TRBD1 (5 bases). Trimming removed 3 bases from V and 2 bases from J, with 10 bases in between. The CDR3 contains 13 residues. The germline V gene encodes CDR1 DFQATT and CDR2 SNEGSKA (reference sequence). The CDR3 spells CSARADRQETQYF. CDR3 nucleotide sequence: TGCAGTGCTAGGGCCGACAGACAAGAGACCCAGTACTTC.

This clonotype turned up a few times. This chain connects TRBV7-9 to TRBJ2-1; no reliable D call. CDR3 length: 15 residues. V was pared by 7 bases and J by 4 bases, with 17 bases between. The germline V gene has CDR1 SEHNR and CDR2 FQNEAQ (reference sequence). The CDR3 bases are TGTGCCAGCACTGCTCAGAGCGCTGGATACAATGAGCAGTTCTTC. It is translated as CASTAQSAGYNEQFF.

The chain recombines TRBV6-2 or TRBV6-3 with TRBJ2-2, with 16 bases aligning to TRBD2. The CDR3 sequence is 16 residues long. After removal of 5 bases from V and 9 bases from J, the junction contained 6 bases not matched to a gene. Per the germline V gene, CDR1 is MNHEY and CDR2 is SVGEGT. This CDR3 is CASSPGLAGGNRELFF. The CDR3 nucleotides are TGTGCCAGCAGTCCGGGACTAGCGGGAGGGAACCGGGAGCTGTTTTTT.

The CDR3 reads CASLLQGARSETQYF. The DNA for the CDR3 is TGTGCCAGCCTATTACAGGGGGCGAGGTCGGAGACCCAGTACTTC. The V and J genes are TRBV6-2 or TRBV6-3 and TRBJ2-5, with 9 bases identical to TRBD1. Germline V gives CDR1 MNHEY, CDR2 SVGEGT. The CDR3 loop spans 15 amino acids. Trimming removed 8 bases from V and 5 bases from J; junction bases left unmatched: 12.

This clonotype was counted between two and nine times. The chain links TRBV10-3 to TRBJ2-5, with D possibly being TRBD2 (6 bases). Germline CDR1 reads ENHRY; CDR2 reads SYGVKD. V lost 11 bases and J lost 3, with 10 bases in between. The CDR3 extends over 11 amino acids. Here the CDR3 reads CAAGREETQYF. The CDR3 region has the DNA TGTGCCGCGGGACGGGAAGAGACCCAGTACTTC.

The CDR3 protein is CASGSQGAGNIQYF. DNA for the CDR3: TGTGCCAGCGGCTCACAGGGGGCTGGGAACATTCAGTACTTC. The V gene is TRBV25-1, the J gene TRBJ2-4; 9 nucleotides align to TRBD1. Germline V gene lookup returns CDR1 MGHDK and CDR2 SYGVNS. This CDR3 contains 14 residues. The junction had 9 bases not matched to a gene; V was cut back by 8 bases and J by 7 bases.

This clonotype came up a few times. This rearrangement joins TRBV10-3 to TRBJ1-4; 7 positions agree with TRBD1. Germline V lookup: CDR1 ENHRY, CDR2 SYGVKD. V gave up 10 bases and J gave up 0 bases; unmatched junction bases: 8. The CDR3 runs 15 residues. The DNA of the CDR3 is TGTGCCACCAAGTTCCAGGGGGCAACTAATGAAAAACTGTTTTTT. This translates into CATKFQGATNEKLFF.

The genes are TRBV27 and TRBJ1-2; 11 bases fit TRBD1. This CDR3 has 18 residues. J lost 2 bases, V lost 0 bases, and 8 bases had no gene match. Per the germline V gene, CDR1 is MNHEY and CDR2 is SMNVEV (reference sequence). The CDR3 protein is CASSLSGQGARGNYGYTF. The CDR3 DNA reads TGTGCCAGCAGTTTATCCGGACAGGGGGCGCGGGGCAACTATGGCTACACCTTC.

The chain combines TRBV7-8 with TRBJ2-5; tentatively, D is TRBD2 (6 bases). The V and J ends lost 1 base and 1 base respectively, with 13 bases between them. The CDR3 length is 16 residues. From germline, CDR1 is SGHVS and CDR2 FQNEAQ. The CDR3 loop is CASSLGASAPQETQYF. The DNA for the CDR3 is TGTGCCAGCAGCTTAGGGGCTAGCGCCCCCCAAGAGACCCAGTACTTC.

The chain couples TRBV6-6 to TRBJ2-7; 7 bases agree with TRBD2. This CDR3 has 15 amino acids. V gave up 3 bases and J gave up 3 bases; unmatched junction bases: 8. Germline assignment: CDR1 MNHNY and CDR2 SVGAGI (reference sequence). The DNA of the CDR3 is TGTGCCAGCAGTTATCAGGCGGGAGTAGGCTACGAGCAGTACTTC. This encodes CASSYQAGVGYEQYF.

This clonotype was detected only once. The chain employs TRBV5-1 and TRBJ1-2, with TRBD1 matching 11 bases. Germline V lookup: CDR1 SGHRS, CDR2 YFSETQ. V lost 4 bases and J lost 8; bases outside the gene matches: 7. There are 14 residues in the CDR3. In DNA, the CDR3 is TGCGCCAGCAGCATAGGGACAGGGGGAAGGGGCTACACCTTC. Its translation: CASSIGTGGRGYTF. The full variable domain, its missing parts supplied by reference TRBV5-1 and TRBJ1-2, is KAGVTQTPRYLIKTRGQQVTLSCSPISGHRSVSWYQQTPGQGLQFLFEYFSETQRNKGNFPGRFSGRQFSNSRSEMNVSTLELGDSALYLCASSIGTGGRGYTFGSGTRLTVV.

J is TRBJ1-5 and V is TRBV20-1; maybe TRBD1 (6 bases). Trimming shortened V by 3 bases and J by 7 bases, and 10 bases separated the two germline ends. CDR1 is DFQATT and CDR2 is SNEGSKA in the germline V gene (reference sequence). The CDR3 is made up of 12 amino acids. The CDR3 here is CSASRGEQPQHF. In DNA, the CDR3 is TGCAGTGCTAGCAGGGGAGAACAGCCCCAGCATTTT.

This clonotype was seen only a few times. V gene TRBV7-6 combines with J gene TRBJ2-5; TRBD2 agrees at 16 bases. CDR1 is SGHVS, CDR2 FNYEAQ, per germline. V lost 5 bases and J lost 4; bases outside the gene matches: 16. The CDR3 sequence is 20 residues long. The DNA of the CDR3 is TGTGCCAGCAGCCCGCGTACGATGGGACTAGCGGGAGGGCTGGGAGAGACCCAGTACTTC. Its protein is CASSPRTMGLAGGLGETQYF. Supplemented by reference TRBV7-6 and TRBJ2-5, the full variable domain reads GAGVSQSPRYKVTKRGQDVALRCDPISGHVSLYWYRQALGQGPEFLTYFNYEAQQDKSGLPNDRFSAERPEGSISTLTIQRTEQRDSAMYRCASSPRTMGLAGGLGETQYFGPGTRLLVL.

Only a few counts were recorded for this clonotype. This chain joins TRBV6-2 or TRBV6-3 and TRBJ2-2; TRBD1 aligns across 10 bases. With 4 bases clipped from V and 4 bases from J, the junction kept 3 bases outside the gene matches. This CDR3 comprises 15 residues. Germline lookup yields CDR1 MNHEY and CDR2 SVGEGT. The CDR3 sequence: CASSLTGGRTGELFF. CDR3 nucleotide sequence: TGTGCCAGCAGTTTGACAGGGGGCCGCACCGGGGAGCTGTTTTTT.

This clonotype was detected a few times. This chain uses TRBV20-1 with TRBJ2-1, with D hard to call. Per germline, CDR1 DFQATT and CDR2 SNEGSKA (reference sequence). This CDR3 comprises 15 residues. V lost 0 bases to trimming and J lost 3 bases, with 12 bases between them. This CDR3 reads CSARDVSKGYNEQFF. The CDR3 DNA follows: TGCAGTGCTAGAGATGTTAGCAAGGGCTACAATGAGCAGTTCTTC.

CDR3 coding DNA: TGTGCCAGCAGCCAAGTGACAGGTAGTGGCCATGAGCAGTTCTTC. Encoded protein: CASSQVTGSGHEQFF. The chain has TRBV3-1 and TRBJ2-1, with D perhaps TRBD1 (6 bases). Trimming stripped 1 base from V and 8 bases from J, with 15 bases between. The germline CDR1 and CDR2 sequences are LGHDT and YNNKEL (reference sequence). This CDR3 is 15 amino acids long.

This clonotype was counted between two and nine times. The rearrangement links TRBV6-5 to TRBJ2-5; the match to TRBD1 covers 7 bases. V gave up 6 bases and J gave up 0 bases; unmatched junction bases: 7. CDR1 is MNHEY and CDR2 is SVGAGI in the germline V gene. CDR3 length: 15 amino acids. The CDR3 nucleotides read TGTGCCAGCAGGGATACGACAGGGCACCAAGAGACCCAGTACTTC. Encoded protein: CASRDTTGHQETQYF.

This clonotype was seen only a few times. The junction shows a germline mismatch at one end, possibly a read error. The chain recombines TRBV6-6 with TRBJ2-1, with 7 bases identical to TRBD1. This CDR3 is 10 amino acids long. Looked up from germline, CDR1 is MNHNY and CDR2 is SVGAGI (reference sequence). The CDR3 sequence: CTSRGTEQFF. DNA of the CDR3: TGTACCAGCAGGGGGACAGAGCAGTTCTTC.

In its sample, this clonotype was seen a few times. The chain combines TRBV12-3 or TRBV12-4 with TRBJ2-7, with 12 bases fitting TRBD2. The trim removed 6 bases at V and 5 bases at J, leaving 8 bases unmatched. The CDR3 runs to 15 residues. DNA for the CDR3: TGTGCCAGCAGCCTCTCTAGCGGGAGGGTGGACGAGCAGTACTTC. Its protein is CASSLSSGRVDEQYF.

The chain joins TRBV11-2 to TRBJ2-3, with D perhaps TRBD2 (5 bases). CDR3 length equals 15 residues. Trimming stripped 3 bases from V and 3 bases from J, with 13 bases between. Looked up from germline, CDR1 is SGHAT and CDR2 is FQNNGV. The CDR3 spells CASSLTIETTDTQYF. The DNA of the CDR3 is TGTGCCAGCAGCTTGACTATCGAGACTACAGATACGCAGTATTTT.

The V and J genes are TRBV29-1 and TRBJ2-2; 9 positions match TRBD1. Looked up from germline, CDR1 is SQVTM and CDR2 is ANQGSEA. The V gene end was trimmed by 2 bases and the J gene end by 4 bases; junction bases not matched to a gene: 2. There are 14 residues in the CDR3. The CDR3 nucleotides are TGCAGCGTTGAAACAGGGGGCGGCACCGGGGAGCTGTTTTTT. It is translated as CSVETGGGTGELFF.

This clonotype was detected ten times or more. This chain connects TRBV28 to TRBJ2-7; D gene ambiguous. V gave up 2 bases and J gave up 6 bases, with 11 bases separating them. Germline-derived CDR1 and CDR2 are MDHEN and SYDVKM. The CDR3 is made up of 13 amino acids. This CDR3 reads CASSLLGFGEQYF. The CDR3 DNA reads TGTGCCAGCAGTTTACTAGGGTTCGGCGAGCAGTACTTC. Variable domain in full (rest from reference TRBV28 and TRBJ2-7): DVKVTQSSRYLVKRTGEKVFLECVQDMDHENMFWYRQDPGLGLRLIYFSYDVKMKEKGDIPEGYSVSREKKERFSLILESASTNQTSMYLCASSLLGFGEQYFGPGTRLTVT.

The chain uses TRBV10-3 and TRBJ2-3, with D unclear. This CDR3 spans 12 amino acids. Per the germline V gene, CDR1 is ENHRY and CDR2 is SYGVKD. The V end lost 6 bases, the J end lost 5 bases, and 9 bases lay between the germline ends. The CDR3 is CAISLPGDTQYF. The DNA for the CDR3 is TGTGCCATCAGCCTTCCCGGAGATACGCAGTATTTT.

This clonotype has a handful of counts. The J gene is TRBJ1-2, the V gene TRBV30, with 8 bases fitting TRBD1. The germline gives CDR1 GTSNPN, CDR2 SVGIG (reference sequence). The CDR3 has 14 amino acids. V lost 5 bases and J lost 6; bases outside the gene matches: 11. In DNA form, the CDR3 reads TGTGCCTGGGTGGCCGACAGGGGAAGGAATGGCTACACCTTC. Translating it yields CAWVADRGRNGYTF. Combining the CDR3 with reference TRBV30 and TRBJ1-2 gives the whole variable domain SQTIHQWPATLVQPVGSPLSLECTVEGTSNPNLYWYRQAAGRGLQLLFYSVGIGQISSEVPQNLSASRPQDRQFILSSKKLLLSDSGFYLCAWVADRGRNGYTFGSGTRLTVV.

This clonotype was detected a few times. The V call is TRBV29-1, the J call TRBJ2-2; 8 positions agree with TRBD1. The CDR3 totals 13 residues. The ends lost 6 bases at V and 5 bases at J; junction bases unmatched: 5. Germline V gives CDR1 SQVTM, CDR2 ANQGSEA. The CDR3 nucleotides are TGCAGCGTGGTAGGACAGGGAACCGGGGAGCTGTTTTTT. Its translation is CSVVGQGTGELFF.

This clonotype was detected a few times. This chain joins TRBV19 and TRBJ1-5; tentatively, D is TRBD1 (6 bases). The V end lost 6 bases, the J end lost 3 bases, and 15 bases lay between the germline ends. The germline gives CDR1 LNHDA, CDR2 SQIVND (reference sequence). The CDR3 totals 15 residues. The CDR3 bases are TGTGCCAGTAGGGGAGGGGGGACTCTCAATCAGCCCCAGCATTTT. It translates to CASRGGGTLNQPQHF. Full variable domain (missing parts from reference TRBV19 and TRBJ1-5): DGGITQSPKYLFRKEGQNVTLSCEQNLNHDAMYWYRQDPGQGLRLIYYSQIVNDFQKGDIAEGYSVSREKKESFPLTVTSAQKNPTAFYLCASRGGGTLNQPQHFGDGTRLSIL.